This T cell receptor (beta chain) was obtained from a study of T cells after yellow fever vaccination. V was shortened by 0 bases and J by 3 bases, with 3 bases between the two germline ends. There are 12 residues in the CDR3. Germline values: CDR1 MNHEY, CDR2 SVGEGT. TCRdb reprocessed the 5' RACE reads via MiXCR and lists one record per CDR3 protein. Here the sample spans some 120,000 distinct CDR3 sequences, 7.5% to 10% being singletons. The chain is built from TRBV6-2 or TRBV6-3 and TRBJ2-7; the D is unclear. The sequence came from a man aged 18 to 35 who received the YFV17D yellow fever vaccine. The specimen comprised CD8+ T cells sorted from PBMCs, sampled on the day of the yellow fever booster vaccination. The CDR3 coding sequence is TGTGCCAGCAGTTACTCGGACTACGAGCAGTACTTC. Residues: CASSYSDYEQYF.